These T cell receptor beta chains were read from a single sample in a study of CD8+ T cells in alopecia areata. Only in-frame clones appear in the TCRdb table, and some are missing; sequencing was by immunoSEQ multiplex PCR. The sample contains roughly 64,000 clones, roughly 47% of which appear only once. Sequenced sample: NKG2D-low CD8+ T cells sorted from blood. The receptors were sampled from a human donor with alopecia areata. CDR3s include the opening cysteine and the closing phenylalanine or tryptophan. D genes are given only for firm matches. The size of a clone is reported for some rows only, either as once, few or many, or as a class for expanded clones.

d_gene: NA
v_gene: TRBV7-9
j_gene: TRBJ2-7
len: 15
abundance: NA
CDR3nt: TGTGCCAGCAGCTACCCGGAGAGGGGAGACTACGAGCAGTACTTC
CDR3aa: CASSYPERGDYEQYF

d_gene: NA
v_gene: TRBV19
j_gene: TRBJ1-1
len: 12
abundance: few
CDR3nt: TGTGCCAGTAGGGGTCGGGAGGCTGAAGCTTTCTTT
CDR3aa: CASRGREAEAFF

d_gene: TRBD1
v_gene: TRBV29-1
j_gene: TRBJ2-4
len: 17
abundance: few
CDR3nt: TGCAGCGTTGAAGATCGGTGGACAGGGGGCTCCAAAAACATTCAGTACTTC
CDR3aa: CSVEDRWTGGSKNIQYF

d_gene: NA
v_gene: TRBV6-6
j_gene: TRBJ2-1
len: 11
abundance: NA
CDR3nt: TGTGCCAGCAGTTACGGACAAGAGCAGTTCTTC
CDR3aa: CASSYGQEQFF

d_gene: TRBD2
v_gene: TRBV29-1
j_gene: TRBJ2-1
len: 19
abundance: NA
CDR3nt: TGCAGCGTTGAAGATCCGAGGGCTAGCGGGGGGGCCTCCTACAATGAGCAGTTCTTC
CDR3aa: CSVEDPRASGGASYNEQFF

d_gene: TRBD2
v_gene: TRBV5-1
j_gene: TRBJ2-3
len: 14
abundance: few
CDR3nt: TGCGCCAGCAGCTCTAGGACTAGCGGAGATACGCAGTATTTT
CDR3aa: CASSSRTSGDTQYF

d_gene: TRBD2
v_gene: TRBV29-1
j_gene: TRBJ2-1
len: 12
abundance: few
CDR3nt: TGCAGCGTTGTTGGGCGGGAGAAAGGGCTGTTCTTC
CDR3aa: CSVVGREKGLFF

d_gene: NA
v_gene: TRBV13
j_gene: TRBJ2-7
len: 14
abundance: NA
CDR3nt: TGTGCCAGTGCCGTTGGAGTCAGGGTCCACGAGCAGTACTTC
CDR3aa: CASAVGVRVHEQYF

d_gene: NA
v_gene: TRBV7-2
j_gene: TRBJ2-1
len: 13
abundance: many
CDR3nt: TGTGCCAGCAGCTCGCCGGGTTCCGCTGAGCAGTTCTTC
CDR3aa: CASSSPGSAEQFF

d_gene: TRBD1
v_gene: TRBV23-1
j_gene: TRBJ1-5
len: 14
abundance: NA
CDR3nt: TGCGCCAGCAGTCCGGACAGGGCAAATCAGCCCCAGCATTTT
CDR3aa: CASSPDRANQPQHF

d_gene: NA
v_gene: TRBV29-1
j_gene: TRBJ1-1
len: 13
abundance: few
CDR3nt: TGCAGCGTTGAAGGGGGGGATTACTCTGAAGCTTTCTTT
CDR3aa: CSVEGGDYSEAFF

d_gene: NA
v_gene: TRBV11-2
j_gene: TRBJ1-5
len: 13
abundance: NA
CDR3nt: TGTGCCAGCAGCCGGGACAGCAATCAGCCCCAGCATTTT
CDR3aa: CASSRDSNQPQHF

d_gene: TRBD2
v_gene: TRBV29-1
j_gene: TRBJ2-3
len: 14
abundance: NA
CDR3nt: TGCAGCGTTGCATCACTAGCGGATACAGATACGCAGTATTTT
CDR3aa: CSVASLADTDTQYF

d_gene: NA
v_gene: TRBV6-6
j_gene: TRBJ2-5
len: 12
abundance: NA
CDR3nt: TGTGCCAGCAGTTCGCCGGGGGAGACCCAGTACTTC
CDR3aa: CASSSPGETQYF

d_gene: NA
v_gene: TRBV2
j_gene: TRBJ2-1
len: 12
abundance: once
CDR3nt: TGTGCCAGCAGCCCAATAGGTAGGGAGCAGTTCTTC
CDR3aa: CASSPIGREQFF

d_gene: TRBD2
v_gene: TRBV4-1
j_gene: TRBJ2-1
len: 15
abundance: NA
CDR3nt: TGCGCCAGCAGCCAAGAGGGGCTAGCGGTCGATGAGCAGTTCTTC
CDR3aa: CASSQEGLAVDEQFF

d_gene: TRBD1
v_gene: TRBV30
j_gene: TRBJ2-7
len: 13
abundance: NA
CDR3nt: TGTGCCTGGAAGAAAGGGACAGACTACGAGCAGTACTTC
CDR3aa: CAWKKGTDYEQYF